Below are 11 T cell receptor beta chains sequenced from a single sample in a study of T cells after yellow fever vaccination (dated by TCRdb to the late 2010s). Taken with the paper, the label for treatment or condition translates to: live attenuated yellow fever vaccine strain. Libraries were prepared through 5' RACE. For sequencing, an Illumina HiSeq 2500 was employed. TCRdb reanalyzed the raw reads on its own, using fastp at Q25 for trimming and MiXCR for clone calling, and kept in-frame beta chains. Rows with one shared CDR3 protein collapse into an entry with the most common genes and DNA. Recorded for this sample are over 65,000 distinct CDR3 sequences; approximately 12% of them occurred a single time. The top ten clonotypes cover 20% to 25% of the sample. Sequenced material: CD8+ T cells not binding an NS4B(214-222) dextramer, sorted from PBMCs, taken less than 25 days after the first yellow fever vaccination. The cell subset or site label for this specimen denotes: NS4B epitope dextramer-negative CD8 T cells. All receptors come from a man between 18 and 29 years old who received the YFV17D yellow fever vaccine.

The chain is built from TRBV11-2 and TRBJ2-7, with TRBD1 as a possible D gene (6 bases). This CDR3 has 13 residues. V was cut by 6 bases and J by 0 bases, with 9 bases left in between. Per the germline V gene, CDR1 is SGHAT and CDR2 is FQNNGV. CDR3: CASSTGSSYEQYF. The CDR3 DNA reads as TGTGCCAGCAGTACAGGGAGCTCCTACGAGCAGTACTTC. Complete variable domain (other parts from reference TRBV11-2 and TRBJ2-7): EAGVAQSPRYKIIEKRQSVAFWCNPISGHATLYWYQQILGQGPKLLIQFQNNGVVDDSQLPKDRFSAERLKGVDSTLKIQPAKLEDSAVYLCASSTGSSYEQYFGPGTRLTVT.

Written as DNA, the CDR3 is TGTGCCAGCAGCCAAGAACTAGCGGGGACTCTCTACGAGCAGTACTTC. It yields the protein CASSQELAGTLYEQYF. The V and J genes are TRBV4-2 and TRBJ2-7; 10 nucleotides match TRBD2. The CDR3 is made up of 16 amino acids. V lost 0 bases and J lost 3; bases outside the gene matches: 5. Germline CDR1 is LGHNA and CDR2 is YNFKEQ.

A few counts support this clonotype. The chain links TRBV4-1 to TRBJ2-1; weak D call: TRBD2 (5 bases). Between the trimmed V and J ends, which lost 2 bases and 9 bases, there was a span of 20 bases. The CDR3 has 16 amino acids. Germline V gene lookup returns CDR1 MGHRA and CDR2 YSYEKL. The CDR3 reads CASSQPGPAGNGEQFF. CDR3 DNA: TGCGCCAGCAGCCAACCCGGGCCTGCGGGCAACGGTGAGCAGTTCTTC.

This clonotype turned up a few times. The V call is TRBV14, the J call TRBJ2-1, with 7 bases identical to TRBD1. After removal of 1 base from V and 9 bases from J, the junction contained 6 bases not matched to a gene. The germline gives CDR1 SGHDN, CDR2 FVKESK. This CDR3 has 14 amino acids. As DNA, the CDR3 is TGTGCCAGCAGCCAAGTGGCAGGGGGTTTTGAGCAGTTCTTC. It specifies CASSQVAGGFEQFF.

The gene calls are TRBV12-3 or TRBV12-4 and TRBJ2-2; D is unresolved. The CDR3 is 12 amino acids. V gave up 5 bases and J gave up 5 bases, with 6 bases separating them. CDR3 amino acids: CASSPHTGELFF. Written as DNA, the CDR3 is TGTGCCAGCAGTCCCCATACCGGGGAGCTGTTTTTT.

This clonotype has just a few counts. The chain couples TRBV6-1 to TRBJ2-2, with TRBD2 identical over 10 bases. Looked up from germline, CDR1 is MNHNS and CDR2 is SASEGT. The CDR3 runs 16 residues. V gave up 5 bases and J gave up 1 base; unmatched junction bases: 4. This CDR3 is CASSPIAGGNTGELFF. The CDR3 region has the DNA TGTGCCAGCAGTCCGATAGCGGGGGGGAACACCGGGGAGCTGTTTTTT.

This clonotype was seen a handful of times. The chain combines TRBV20-1 with TRBJ2-7; the D is unclear. This CDR3 region has 12 residues. Germline assignment: CDR1 DFQATT and CDR2 SNEGSKA (reference sequence). V was shortened by 0 bases and J by 1 base, with 4 bases between the two germline ends. The chain's CDR3 is CSAREGSYEQYF. As DNA, the CDR3 is TGCAGTGCTAGAGAGGGTTCCTACGAGCAGTACTTC.

The gene calls are TRBV6-2 or TRBV6-3 and TRBJ1-6, with 7 bases that match TRBD1. CDR3 length: 16 amino acids. The germline V gene has CDR1 MNHEY and CDR2 SVGEGT. The ends lost 7 bases at V and 9 bases at J; junction bases unmatched: 15. CDR3 amino acids: CASISDVDRRISPLHF. The CDR3 nucleotides read TGTGCCAGCATATCAGATGTGGACAGGCGAATTTCACCCCTCCACTTT.

The chain carries TRBV6-5 and TRBJ1-5; D is ambiguous. The ends were cut back, 1 base at V and 5 bases at J, with 9 bases in the middle. The germline V gene encodes CDR1 MNHEY and CDR2 SVGAGI. This CDR3 has 14 amino acids. Here the CDR3 reads CASSYLYGDQPQHF. CDR3 sequence (DNA): TGTGCCAGCAGTTACTTGTACGGGGATCAGCCCCAGCATTTT.

This clonotype was seen a few times. The V and J genes are TRBV29-1 and TRBJ2-1, with D possibly matching TRBD2 (5 bases). V lost 3 bases to trimming and J lost 5 bases, with 14 bases between them. CDR1 SQVTM and CDR2 ANQGSEA come from the germline V gene. The CDR3 runs to 14 residues. In nucleotides, the CDR3 is TGCAGCGTTGAGTGGCGAGGGAAAGACAATGAGCAGTTCTTC. Residues: CSVEWRGKDNEQFF.

This clonotype came up a few times. The CDR3 protein is CASSEDRGYETQYF. CDR3 coding DNA: TGTGCCAGCAGCGAGGACAGGGGCTATGAGACCCAGTACTTC. The chain joins TRBV5-6 to TRBJ2-5; 9 positions agree with TRBD1. J gave up 5 bases and V 4 bases, and 6 bases lay outside the gene matches. CDR1 and CDR2 (germline): SGHDT, YYEEEE. The CDR3 spans 14 residues.